The subject of this entry is one T cell receptor (beta chain). Its specificity is not known. With 1 base removed from V and 7 bases from J, the gap between germline ends came to 25 bases. Germline V gives CDR1 MGHRA, CDR2 YSYEKL. The CDR3 extends over 18 amino acids. This sample is part of a study of CD8 T cells in ankylosing spondylitis. Points from the study as a whole: A TCR beta motif made of 7 to 9 highly homologous variants seemed typical of ankylosing spondylitis blood.

TCRdb independently ran MiXCR on the 5' RACE reads; one entry per CDR3 protein. This table holds roughly 350,000 distinct CDR3 sequences, approximately 8.2% found once. The receptor was isolated from a male donor with ankylosing spondylitis. The V call is TRBV4-1, the J call TRBJ2-5; D may match TRBD1 or TRBD2 (6 bases each). Sequenced sample: blood, either unsorted or a sorted T cell fraction (not recorded which). DNA for the CDR3: TGCGCCAGCAGCCAAGTGCCTAGACCAACAGGGTCCGGGGGGACCCAGTACTTC. It is translated as CASSQVPRPTGSGGTQYF.